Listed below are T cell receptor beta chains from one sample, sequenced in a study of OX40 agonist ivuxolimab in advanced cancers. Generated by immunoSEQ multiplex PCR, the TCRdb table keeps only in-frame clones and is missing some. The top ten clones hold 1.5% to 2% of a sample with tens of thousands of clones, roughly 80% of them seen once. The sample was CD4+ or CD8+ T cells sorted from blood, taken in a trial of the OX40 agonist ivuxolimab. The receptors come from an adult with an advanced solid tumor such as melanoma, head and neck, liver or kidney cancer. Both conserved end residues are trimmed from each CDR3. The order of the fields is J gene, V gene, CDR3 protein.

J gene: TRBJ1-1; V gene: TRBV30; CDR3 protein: AWSVTGGNTEAF
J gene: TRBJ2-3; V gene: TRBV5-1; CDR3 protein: ASSPPSTETDTQY
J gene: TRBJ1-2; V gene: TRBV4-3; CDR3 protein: ASSQDWEAASHYGYT
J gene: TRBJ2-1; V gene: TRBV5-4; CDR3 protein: ASRKDRGSYNEQF
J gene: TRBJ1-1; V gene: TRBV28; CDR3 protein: ASSIRGTGYTEAF
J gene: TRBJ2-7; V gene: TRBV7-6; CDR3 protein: ASSPTPRGDYEQY
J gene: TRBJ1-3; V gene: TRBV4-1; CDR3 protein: ASSQATGSGNTIY
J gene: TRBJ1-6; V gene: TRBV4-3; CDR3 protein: ASSQEVGQGAAGRRSPLH
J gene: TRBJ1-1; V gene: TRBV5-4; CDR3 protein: ASSLVTGGKAF
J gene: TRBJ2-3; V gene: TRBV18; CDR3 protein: ASSPIQSTDTQY
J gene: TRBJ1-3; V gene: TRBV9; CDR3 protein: ASSKPGQSSGNTIY
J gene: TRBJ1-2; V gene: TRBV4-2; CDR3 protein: ASSQEIDRVGGYT
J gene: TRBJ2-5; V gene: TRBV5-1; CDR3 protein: ASSDRRTSTETQY
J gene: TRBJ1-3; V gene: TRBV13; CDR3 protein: ASSTHRTAGNTIY
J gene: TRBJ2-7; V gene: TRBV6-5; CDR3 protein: ASSWGQGADEQY
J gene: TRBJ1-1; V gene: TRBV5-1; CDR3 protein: ASSLVGGEAF
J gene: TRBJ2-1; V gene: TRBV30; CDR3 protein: AWTPRDRANEQF
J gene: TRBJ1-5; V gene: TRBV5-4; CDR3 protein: ASSLSVRNQPQH
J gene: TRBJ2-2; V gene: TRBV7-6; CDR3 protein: ASSLNRGQGGELF
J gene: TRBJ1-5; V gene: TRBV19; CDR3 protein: ASRFTGGPQPQH
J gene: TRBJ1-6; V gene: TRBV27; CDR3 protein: ASTSGTGVSPLH
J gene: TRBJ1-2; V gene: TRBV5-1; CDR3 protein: ASSLGSSNYGYT
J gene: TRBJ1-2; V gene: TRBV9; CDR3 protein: ASSVGAGGYGYT
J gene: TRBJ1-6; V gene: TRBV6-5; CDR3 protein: ASSLTGSSPLH
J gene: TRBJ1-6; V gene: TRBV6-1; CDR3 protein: ASSVTGEPYNSPLH